The clone carrying this T cell receptor beta chain was seen only a few times. Antigen: not known. CDR3 length: 13 amino acids. Germline CDR1 SQVTM, CDR2 ANQGSEA. Trimming cost V 6 bases and J 0 bases, with 11 bases left between them. Profiled with immunoSEQ multiplex PCR; TCRdb holds only in-frame clones, not every one. The top ten hold roughly 0.72% of the sample, which has 30,000 or so clones, around 65% seen once. These data originate in a study of monozygotic twins with cystic fibrosis. Study overall: Libraries were built from approximately 3 micrograms of fragmented DNA using about 15 PCR cycles. Overall study findings and caveats: The repertoire was suggested to be naive-dominated, clonality median about 0.0094. J usage was most co-twin-similar in 8 of 16 pairs, V in 13. Monozygotic CF twin pairs shared significantly more nucleotide-identical clonotypes than unrelated CF individuals did.

The rearrangement uses TRBV29-1 and TRBJ1-1; D not certain. The source material was blood. This receptor was identified in a girl aged 5 to 17 with cystic fibrosis. The CDR3 loop is CSVARRLNTEAFF. DNA for the CDR3: TGCAGCGTGGCCAGGCGACTGAACACTGAAGCTTTCTTT.